The 27 T cell receptor beta chains reported below all come from one sample, sequenced in a study of CXCR3-negative and CXCR3-positive naive CD8 T cells. Regarding the study as a whole: Hydrophobicity of TRB CDR3s was greater in CXCR3-positive naive cells than in CXCR3-negative naive cells.

Their specific antigens are unknown. Through 5' RACE with UMI labels, the TRB cDNA libraries were prepared. TCRdb reprocessed the 5' RACE reads; each CDR3 protein has one entry and no DNA is given. The repertoire table contains about 120,000 distinct CDR3 sequences. The sequenced sample consisted of naive CXCR3+ CD8+ T cells from blood. The subset is: CD45RO-CCR7+CD27+CD95- naive CD8+ T cells expressing CXCR3 (TNR3+). The receptors were gathered from a human donor in good health. Some clones in this sample may be carry-over from other donors' samples.

The V call is TRBV29-1, the J call TRBJ2-7; without DNA, the TCRdb call of TRBD2 cannot be checked. Germline CDR1 is SQVTM and CDR2 is ANQGSEA. The CDR3 has 17 residues. The CDR3 sequence is CSAGGLAGELHSYEQYF.

The chain has TRBV7-9 and TRBJ1-4; TCRdb's D call, TRBD1, is unchecked because there is no DNA. The CDR3 consists of 15 residues. The germline V gene has CDR1 SEHNR and CDR2 FQNEAQ (reference sequence). Here the CDR3 reads CASSALGAGVEKLFF.

This chain joins TRBV5-1 and TRBJ2-1; TCRdb's D call, TRBD2, is unchecked because there is no DNA. From germline, CDR1 is SGHRS and CDR2 YFSETQ. The CDR3 extends over 13 amino acids. CDR3 amino acids: CASSRPSNHEQFF.

The chain is built from TRBV29-1 and TRBJ2-3; the D call of TRBD2 rests on TCRdb alone, since no DNA is present to check it. The CDR3 length is 15 residues. CDR1 and CDR2 from the germline V gene are SQVTM and ANQGSEA. The CDR3 here is CSVVRAGDTSDTQYF.

V and J are TRBV7-6 and TRBJ2-7; the D call of TRBD1 rests on TCRdb alone, since no DNA is present to check it. The CDR3 is made up of 14 amino acids. CDR1 and CDR2 from the germline V gene are SGHVS and FNYEAQ. CDR3 in amino acids: CASSSSDRTYEQYF. The full variable domain, rest sourced from reference TRBV7-6 and TRBJ2-7, is GAGVSQSPRYKVTKRGQDVALRCDPISGHVSLYWYRQALGQGPEFLTYFNYEAQQDKSGLPNDRFSAERPEGSISTLTIQRTEQRDSAMYRCASSSSDRTYEQYFGPGTRLTVT.

The chain couples TRBV12-3 or TRBV12-4 to TRBJ2-1. This CDR3 spans 15 amino acids. CDR3 sequence: CASSQITNRYNEQFF.

The chain uses TRBV13 and TRBJ2-3. From germline, CDR1 is PRHDT and CDR2 FYEKMQ (reference sequence). The CDR3 runs to 12 residues. This chain's CDR3 is CASSPFANTQYF.

This sequence joins TRBV20-1 and TRBJ2-1. Germline-derived CDR1 and CDR2 are DFQATT and SNEGSKA (reference sequence). This CDR3 contains 13 residues. CDR3 sequence: CSAIVPDYNEQFF.

The chain uses TRBV27 and TRBJ2-5. The CDR3 loop spans 14 amino acids. The germline V gene encodes CDR1 MNHEY and CDR2 SMNVEV (reference sequence). The CDR3 here is CASSLSLNQETQYF.

The chain uses TRBV20-1 and TRBJ2-1. This CDR3 is built from 14 residues. In germline, CDR1 is DFQATT, CDR2 SNEGSKA (reference sequence). Here the CDR3 reads CSAKDHSIIDEQFF.

The chain combines TRBV7-6 with TRBJ2-1; the TCRdb call, TRBD2, lacks DNA for checking. The CDR3 is 16 amino acids. Germline values: CDR1 SGHVS, CDR2 FNYEAQ. CDR3: CASSLVFTSGRNEQFF.

The chain links TRBV6-5 to TRBJ2-1; no DNA is available, so the TRBD1 call from TCRdb remains unchecked. This CDR3 is built from 14 residues. Germline V gene data show CDR1 as MNHEY and CDR2 as SVGAGI. The CDR3 sequence is CASSYTYRGNEQFF.

The V call is TRBV28, the J call TRBJ2-1. The CDR3 spans 12 residues. The germline V gene has CDR1 MDHEN and CDR2 SYDVKM. CDR3 sequence reads: CASRVDYNEQFF. The whole variable domain, remainder taken from reference TRBV28 and TRBJ2-1, is DVKVTQSSRYLVKRTGEKVFLECVQDMDHENMFWYRQDPGLGLRLIYFSYDVKMKEKGDIPEGYSVSREKKERFSLILESASTNQTSMYLCASRVDYNEQFFGPGTRLTVL.

This sequence joins TRBV25-1 and TRBJ1-2; TCRdb selects TRBD1, and the lack of DNA leaves this call unchecked. The CDR3 runs 15 residues. CDR1 and CDR2 (germline): MGHDK, SYGVNS. The CDR3 spells CASSEDRTGNYGYTF.

The V call is TRBV6-5, the J call TRBJ2-2; there is no DNA to check the TCRdb D call of TRBD1. Germline assignment: CDR1 MNHEY and CDR2 SVGAGI. This CDR3 contains 15 residues. The CDR3: CASSYSLQATGELFF.

The chain combines TRBV10-3 with TRBJ2-7; the TCRdb call, TRBD2, lacks DNA for checking. This CDR3 has 14 residues. CDR1 is ENHRY and CDR2 is SYGVKD in the germline V gene. CDR3 protein: CAISSGTSFYEQYF.

The chain uses TRBV20-1 and TRBJ2-2; TCRdb calls TRBD2, which cannot be checked without DNA. CDR3 length: 15 amino acids. Germline V gene lookup returns CDR1 DFQATT and CDR2 SNEGSKA (reference sequence). CDR3 protein: CSARPSGINTGELFF.

The chain combines TRBV29-1 with TRBJ2-1. Germline values: CDR1 SQVTM, CDR2 ANQGSEA. The CDR3 loop spans 14 amino acids. The CDR3 protein is CSVRSLSSYNEQFF.

The chain combines TRBV7-3 with TRBJ2-7; TCRdb's D gene call, TRBD1, goes unchecked for lack of DNA. The CDR3 extends over 15 amino acids. Germline CDR1 reads SGHTA; CDR2 reads FQGTGA. CDR3 in amino acids: CASSGGPSDSYEQYF.

This chain connects TRBV20-1 to TRBJ2-3; with no DNA, the TCRdb D assignment of TRBD2 cannot be verified. CDR1 and CDR2 from the germline V gene are DFQATT and SNEGSKA (reference sequence). The CDR3 covers 12 residues. The CDR3 spells CSARGGISKQYF.

V and J are TRBV9 and TRBJ2-6; TCRdb proposes TRBD1, but this gene call is untestable without DNA. Germline CDR1 SGDLS, CDR2 YYNGEE. This CDR3 comprises 18 residues. CDR3 protein: CASSGQGTGESGANVLTF.

The chain has TRBV7-9 and TRBJ2-5; TCRdb returns TRBD1, unconfirmable since there is no DNA. The CDR3 contains 14 residues. Germline V gene sequence: CDR1 SEHNR, CDR2 FQNEAQ (reference sequence). CDR3 sequence: CASSPPITLETQYF.

The chain combines TRBV7-9 with TRBJ1-2; without DNA, the TCRdb call of TRBD1 cannot be checked. Germline values: CDR1 SEHNR, CDR2 FQNEAQ (reference sequence). The CDR3 runs 15 residues. CDR3 region: CASSFSGTGTYGYTF.

This chain uses TRBV6-5 with TRBJ2-7; lacking DNA, the TRBD1 call made by TCRdb goes unchecked. The CDR3 sequence is 14 residues long. Germline CDR1 is MNHEY and CDR2 is SVGAGI. The CDR3 protein is CASSYGRGGDEQYF.

This chain links TRBV5-1 with TRBJ1-1. This CDR3 is 17 amino acids long. The germline V gene has CDR1 SGHRS and CDR2 YFSETQ. CDR3: CASSLGEGRKLYTEAFF.

The chain combines TRBV12-3 or TRBV12-4 with TRBJ1-4; TCRdb returns TRBD1, unconfirmable since there is no DNA. This CDR3 has 16 amino acids. The CDR3 reads CASSSLPGATNEKLFF.

This chain joins TRBV6-5 and TRBJ2-5; as DNA is missing, the TRBD2 call by TCRdb cannot be tested. The CDR3 has 15 residues. Germline V gives CDR1 MNHEY, CDR2 SVGAGI. The CDR3 region is CASSSGTMSQETQYF.